This section outlines one TCR beta chain sequence together with its context. This entry comes from a study of T cell responses to AZD1222 COVID-19 vaccine. The wider study: Samples with a second dose at about 4 or about 12 weeks were pooled together.

Assay: immunoSEQ multiplex PCR; the TCRdb copy retains only in-frame clones and omits some. The sample lists approximately 170,000 clones, 80% to 90% seen once, with approximately 6.9% in the top ten. Germline CDR1 and CDR2: SGHTA and FQGTGA. CDR3 length equals 15 residues. V was clipped by 2 bases and J by 1 base; unmatched bases: 1. The sequence was collected from an adult in good health. The material sequenced was peripheral blood, taken on day 0 of AZD1222 vaccination. The V call is TRBV7-3, the J call TRBJ2-3, with TRBD1 matching over 9 bases. In DNA form, the CDR3 reads TGTGCCAGCAGCTTACGGACAGGGGGCACAGATACGCAGTATTTT. This encodes CASSLRTGGTDTQYF.